This T cell receptor (beta chain) was sequenced for a study of T cell repertoires in cytomegalovirus infection. Each CDR3 protein is one row after TCRdb ran MiXCR on the reads. The sample shows over 100,000 distinct CDR3 sequences, 16% of them seen only once. Germline assignment: CDR1 DFQATT and CDR2 SNEGSKA (reference sequence). The V gene end was trimmed by 6 bases and the J gene end by 7 bases; junction bases not matched to a gene: 9. This CDR3 is 14 amino acids long. J is TRBJ2-2 and V is TRBV20-1, with 9 nucleotides matching TRBD2. Sequencing was done on a sample of PBMCs. This TCR came from a human donor in good health (CMV status not recorded). Some clones in this sample may be carry-over from other donors' samples. The CDR3 is CSAQGPSGVGELFF. In nucleotides, the CDR3 is TGCAGTGCCCAAGGGCCTAGCGGGGTCGGGGAGCTGTTTTTT.